This paragraph reports one T cell receptor beta chain. The data derive from a study of blood T cells in healthy people across ages. PCR was performed a second time for roughly 7 to 12 cycles using a sample-barcoded 5' primer and a J-beta primer mix. TCRdb passed the 5' RACE reads through MiXCR, listing each CDR3 protein once. The sample lists 800,000 to 1,300,000 distinct CDR3 sequences, 20% to 25% occurring once. The CDR3 is 14 residues long. The germline gives CDR1 LGHDT, CDR2 YNNKEL (reference sequence). This sample was also put to use in a study of T cells of mothers and their children.

Sequenced input: blood. V gene TRBV3-1 combines with J gene TRBJ2-1; the D is unclear. TRBJ2-5 matches the DNA end more closely, so the J call is doubtful. This TCR came from a girl aged 2 to 9 in good health. CDR3 residues: CASSPTPTRETQYF. The CDR3 region has the DNA TGTGCCAGCAGCCCGACCCCGACAAGGGAGACCCAGTACTTC.